Shown below are 18 T cell receptor beta chains from a single sample sequenced in a study of blood T cell repertoires in COVID-19. Sequencing used immunoSEQ multiplex PCR; TCRdb keeps in-frame clones, though not all of them. The repertoire consists of roughly 270,000 clones, with approximately 85% occurring once and the leading ten covering less than 10%. The material sequenced was peripheral blood. The receptors were sampled from a man aged 18 to 30 with active or convalescent COVID-19.

The rearrangement joins TRBV27 to TRBJ1-1, with D perhaps TRBD1 (5 bases). Germline CDR1 reads MNHEY; CDR2 reads SMNVEV (reference sequence). V shed 8 bases and J shed 1 base, with 11 bases lying between them. The CDR3 consists of 13 residues. CDR3 residues: CASRGRGNTEAFF. As DNA, the CDR3 is TGTGCCAGCCGTGGGAGGGGGAACACTGAAGCTTTCTTT.

This clone was recorded once. V usage is TRBV12-3 or TRBV12-4 and J usage is TRBJ1-1; D gene unclear. The CDR3 covers 13 residues. Trimming left V 8 bases short and J 0 bases short, with 10 bases between. The CDR3, as DNA: TGTGCCAGCGGTTGGCAAGTGAACACTGAAGCTTTCTTT. Its protein is CASGWQVNTEAFF.

This sequence joins TRBV5-4 and TRBJ1-1, with 7 bases fitting TRBD1. With V trimmed by 4 bases and J by 4 bases, 10 bases remained unmatched. The CDR3 has 15 amino acids. Per germline, CDR1 SGHNT and CDR2 YYREEE (reference sequence). The DNA for the CDR3 is TGTGCCAGCAGCGCAAACCAGGGGGTGAGCACTGAAGCTTTCTTT. Protein sequence: CASSANQGVSTEAFF.

The table lists this clone with a count of one. V and J are TRBV6-1 and TRBJ1-2; the D is unclear. This CDR3 is built from 15 residues. Germline V gene lookup returns CDR1 MNHNS and CDR2 SASEGT. Trimming took 3 bases from V and 0 from J, leaving 11 bases between them. The DNA for the CDR3 is TGTGCCAGCAGTGATTGGCCCTCAGCTAACTATGGCTACACCTTC. Protein: CASSDWPSANYGYTF.

The chain combines TRBV19 with TRBJ1-1; perhaps TRBD1 as D (5 bases). Trimming pared 6 bases from V and 6 bases from J, leaving 17 bases between. The V gene's germline CDR1 is LNHDA and CDR2 SQIVND (reference sequence). This CDR3 region has 14 residues. CDR3 residues: CASRGGPLSAEAFF. DNA of the CDR3: TGTGCCAGTAGGGGGGGACCCTTGTCGGCTGAAGCTTTCTTT.

The chain employs TRBV6-6 and TRBJ2-3; 10 nucleotides agree with TRBD2. CDR1 is MNHNY and CDR2 is SVGAGI in the germline V gene (reference sequence). The CDR3 length is 15 residues. V lost 6 bases to trimming and J lost 4 bases; unmatched junction nucleotides: 7. The CDR3 region has the DNA TGTGCCAGCAGATCGAGCGGGGGGGTATCAGATACGCAGTATTTT. Translating it yields CASRSSGGVSDTQYF.

The chain uses TRBV4-2 and TRBJ2-3, with 8 bases matching TRBD2. CDR3 size: 16 residues. Germline assignment: CDR1 LGHNA and CDR2 YNFKEQ. The ends lost 0 bases at V and 4 bases at J; junction bases unmatched: 6. The CDR3 loop is CASSQEVAGGADTQYF. The CDR3 DNA reads as TGTGCCAGCAGCCAAGAAGTGGCGGGGGGTGCAGATACGCAGTATTTT.

V gene TRBV27 combines with J gene TRBJ1-6; perhaps TRBD1 as D (5 bases). Germline V gene lookup returns CDR1 MNHEY and CDR2 SMNVEV (reference sequence). This CDR3 comprises 13 residues. Trimming removed 3 bases at V and 6 bases at J, with 6 bases between. In nucleotides, the CDR3 is TGTGCCAGCAGTTTGGGGCTTAATTCACCCCTCCACTTT. It yields the protein CASSLGLNSPLHF.

This clone has just one count. V and J are TRBV27 and TRBJ1-6, with D possibly matching TRBD1 (5 bases). There are 19 residues in the CDR3. V gave up 5 bases and J gave up 10 bases, with 30 bases separating them. The germline CDR1 and CDR2 sequences are MNHEY and SMNVEV (reference sequence). The CDR3 DNA sequence: TGTGCCAGCAGTCCCCCCGGGGGACGAATTATGATATGGAACTCACCCCTCCACTTT. It specifies CASSPPGGRIMIWNSPLHF.

The rearrangement joins TRBV19 to TRBJ2-1; 8 nucleotides line up with TRBD2. Germline V lookup: CDR1 LNHDA, CDR2 SQIVND (reference sequence). The CDR3 sequence is 15 residues long. The J segment lost 4 bases and the V segment lost 5 bases, leaving 7 bases of the junction unmatched. CDR3 sequence (DNA): TGTGCCAGTAGTGTCCCGGGGGGGTTGTACAATGAGCAGTTCTTC. This sequence encodes CASSVPGGLYNEQFF.

This chain uses TRBV12-1 with TRBJ2-7; TRBD1, as called in the table, went unchecked against the DNA. TRBV12-1 is a pseudogene segment. CDR3 length equals 16 residues. As DNA, the CDR3 is TGTGCCAGCAGCTTTGCACGTTTTGAACAGGGTAACGAGCAGTACTTC. The encoded protein is CASSFARFEQGNEQYF.

In its sample, this clone was seen a few times. The chain links TRBV13 to TRBJ1-6, with 8 bases identical to TRBD1. Per the germline V gene, CDR1 is PRHDT and CDR2 is FYEKMQ (reference sequence). The CDR3 loop spans 18 amino acids. Trimming took 2 bases from V and 5 from J; bases not matched to a gene: 11. The CDR3: CASSLSAGQVGHNSPLHF. The CDR3 DNA reads as TGTGCCAGCAGCTTAAGTGCGGGACAGGTTGGACATAATTCACCCCTCCACTTT.

The chain carries TRBV7-6 and TRBJ1-1; 7 nucleotides match TRBD1. CDR3 length: 13 amino acids. The germline V gene encodes CDR1 SGHVS and CDR2 FNYEAQ. V shed 6 bases and J 2 bases; nucleotides not matched to a gene: 3. In DNA, the CDR3 is TGTGCCAGCAGGCCAGGGGGAAACACTGAAGCTTTCTTT. Amino acid sequence: CASRPGGNTEAFF.

This chain uses TRBV5-1 with TRBJ2-1; 11 positions match TRBD2. V was pared by 7 bases and J by 2 bases, with 2 bases of the junction left unmatched. The CDR3 covers 14 residues. Germline values: CDR1 SGHRS, CDR2 YFSETQ. CDR3 loop: CASRLAGPYNEQFF. Written as DNA, the CDR3 is TGCGCCAGCCGACTAGCGGGACCCTACAATGAGCAGTTCTTC.

V is TRBV3-1 (or the pseudogene TRBV3-2) and J is TRBJ2-1; TRBD2 is a possible D gene (5 bases). The CDR3 runs 17 residues. The germline V gene has CDR1 LGHDT and CDR2 YNNKEL (reference sequence). V gave up 4 bases and J gave up 5 bases, with 21 bases separating them. CDR3: CASSLDQLRALDNEQFF. DNA of the CDR3: TGTGCCAGCAGCCTAGACCAATTGAGGGCCCTGGACAATGAGCAGTTCTTC.

CDR3 sequence (DNA): TGTGCCAGCAGCCTGATCGGGGGGGCGGGCACAGATACGCAGTATTTT. Protein sequence: CASSLIGGAGTDTQYF. This chain connects TRBV3-1 (or the pseudogene TRBV3-2) to TRBJ2-3; 8 bases fit TRBD2. The V gene end was trimmed by 4 bases and the J gene end by 1 base; junction bases not matched to a gene: 7. Germline V lookup: CDR1 LGHDT, CDR2 YNNKEL (reference sequence). This CDR3 is built from 16 residues.

The chain joins TRBV19 to TRBJ2-5, with 8 bases aligning to TRBD2. Unmatched junction bases numbered 4, after V lost 4 bases and J lost 3 bases. Per germline, CDR1 LNHDA and CDR2 SQIVND (reference sequence). The CDR3 consists of 14 residues. The CDR3 spells CASSTLGGEETQYF. In nucleotides, the CDR3 is TGTGCCAGTAGTACCCTCGGGGGGGAAGAGACCCAGTACTTC.

The chain employs TRBV4-3 and TRBJ1-6; 9 positions agree with TRBD1. CDR1 and CDR2 (germline): LGHNA, YSLEER. Unmatched junction bases numbered 6, after V lost 3 bases and J lost 9 bases. There are 15 residues in the CDR3. CDR3 DNA: TGCGCCAGCAGCCACCCGGGACAGGGATTTTCACCCCTCCACTTT. Residues: CASSHPGQGFSPLHF.